The 5 T cell receptor beta chains reported below all come from one sample, sequenced in a study of long-term antiretroviral therapy in people with HIV (dated by TCRdb to 2022 to 2024). The immunoSEQ hsTCRB v3.0 assay was used at survey level resolution for TRB variable region sequencing. Imported from immuneACCESS, the table was reduced by TCRdb to in-frame sequences with V and J called. These copies leave out some clones; in studies compared against another copy, an unresolved V gene accounts for under half, and the cause of the remainder is not known. In all, the sample holds 25,000 to 35,000 clones, and approximately 95% of those were seen once. The ten top clones hold about 8% of the sample. The material sequenced was unsorted PBMCs, taken 5.3 years after starting antiretroviral therapy. The source of these receptors is a man aged 25 to 40 with HIV.

V is TRBV4-2 and J is TRBJ1-2; possibly TRBD1 for D (5 bases). Germline V CDR1 and CDR2: LGHNA, YNFKEQ. V lost 0 bases and J lost 7, with 12 bases in between. The CDR3 spans 14 residues. The CDR3 region has the DNA TGTGCCAGCAGCCAAGATCCCCAGGGTGGTGGCTACACCTTC. Amino acids: CASSQDPQGGGYTF.

The chain uses TRBV5-4 and TRBJ1-2; possible D gene TRBD1, 5 bases. In germline, CDR1 is SGHNT, CDR2 YYREEE (reference sequence). CDR3 length: 15 amino acids. Trimming removed 3 bases at V and 3 bases at J, with 15 bases between. The CDR3 protein is CASSSGPGGDYGYTF. In DNA, the CDR3 is TGTGCCAGCAGCTCGGGACCGGGAGGCGACTATGGCTACACCTTC.

This chain connects TRBV6-1 to TRBJ1-2, with TRBD1 as a possible D gene (5 bases). Germline V gives CDR1 MNHNS, CDR2 SASEGT. CDR3 length: 15 amino acids. V lost 3 bases and J lost 4, with 15 bases in between. The CDR3 loop reads CASSDWVPGRYGYTF. In nucleotides, the CDR3 is TGTGCCAGCAGTGACTGGGTTCCGGGACGCTATGGCTACACCTTC.

The chain links TRBV13 to TRBJ2-7, with TRBD1 matching 10 bases. J lost 7 bases, V lost 5 bases, and 5 bases had no gene match. The germline V gene encodes CDR1 PRHDT and CDR2 FYEKMQ (reference sequence). The CDR3 is 13 residues long. The CDR3 loop is CASSPRTGGEQYF. The CDR3 DNA follows: TGTGCCAGCAGCCCCCGGACAGGGGGTGAGCAGTACTTC.

The chain is built from TRBV9 and TRBJ2-1; D is unresolved. Germline V gene sequence: CDR1 SGDLS, CDR2 YYNGEE. The CDR3 extends over 16 amino acids. The V gene lost 0 bases and the J gene lost 7 bases, with 17 bases spanning the gap. CDR3 region: CASSVGGGPKGNEQFF. For the CDR3, the DNA is TGTGCCAGCAGCGTAGGCGGCGGCCCCAAGGGAAATGAGCAGTTCTTC.